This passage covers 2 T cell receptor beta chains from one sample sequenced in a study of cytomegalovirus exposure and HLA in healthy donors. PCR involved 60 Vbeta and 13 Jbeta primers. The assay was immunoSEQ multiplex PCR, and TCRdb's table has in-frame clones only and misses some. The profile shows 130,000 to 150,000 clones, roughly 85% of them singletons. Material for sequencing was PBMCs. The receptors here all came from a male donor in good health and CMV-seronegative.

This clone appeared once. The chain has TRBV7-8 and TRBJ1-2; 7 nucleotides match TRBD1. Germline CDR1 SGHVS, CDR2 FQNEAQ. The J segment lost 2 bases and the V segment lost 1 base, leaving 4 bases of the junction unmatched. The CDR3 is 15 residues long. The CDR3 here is CASSLDRGQNYGYTF. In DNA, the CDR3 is TGTGCCAGCAGCTTAGATAGGGGGCAGAACTATGGCTACACCTTC.

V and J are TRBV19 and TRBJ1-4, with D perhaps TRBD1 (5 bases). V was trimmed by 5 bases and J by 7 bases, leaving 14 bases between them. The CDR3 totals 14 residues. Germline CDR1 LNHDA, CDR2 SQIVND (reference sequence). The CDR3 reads CASSGRQGGEKLFF. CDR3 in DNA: TGTGCCAGTAGTGGAAGGCAGGGAGGTGAAAAACTGTTTTTT.